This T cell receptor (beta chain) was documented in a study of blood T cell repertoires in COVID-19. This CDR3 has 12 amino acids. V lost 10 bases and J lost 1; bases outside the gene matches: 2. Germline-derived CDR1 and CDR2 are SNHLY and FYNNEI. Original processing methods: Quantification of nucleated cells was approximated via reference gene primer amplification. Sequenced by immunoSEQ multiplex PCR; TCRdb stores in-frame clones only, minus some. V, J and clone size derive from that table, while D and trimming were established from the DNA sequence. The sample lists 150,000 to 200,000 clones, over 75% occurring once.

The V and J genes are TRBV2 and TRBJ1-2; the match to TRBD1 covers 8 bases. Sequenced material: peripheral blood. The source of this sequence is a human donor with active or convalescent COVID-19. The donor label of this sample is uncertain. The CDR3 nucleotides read TGTGCCACGGACAGGGATAACTATGGCTACACCTTC. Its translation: CATDRDNYGYTF.